The sequence of this TCR beta chain was determined in a study of blood T cell repertoires in COVID-19. Study summary: Sample material is recorded as cDNA or gDNA derived from T cells, B-cell-depleted T cells, or PBMCs.

In the authors' workflow: Amplification of reference gene primers provided the estimated nucleated cell counts. Only in-frame clones appear in the TCRdb table, and some are missing; sequencing was by immunoSEQ multiplex PCR. V and J calls and clone size come straight from that table; D and trimming were deduced from the DNA. The repertoire includes 130,000 or so clones, roughly four fifths of them detected once, and less than 14% sits in the top ten. The sample taken for sequencing was peripheral blood. The receptor comes from a human donor in a cohort sampled during active COVID-19.

CDR3 region: CASSEWEIGYGYTF. CDR3 bases: TGTGCCAGCAGTGAGTGGGAGATTGGTTATGGCTACACCTTC. J is TRBJ1-2 and V is TRBV2; D unclear. The CDR3 is 14 residues long. Germline CDR1 SNHLY, CDR2 FYNNEI. V was pared by 3 bases and J by 5 bases, with 13 bases between.